The next 14 T cell receptor beta chains were all read from a single sample in a study of a mutant IDH1 vaccine in newly diagnosed glioma. Profiling relied on immunoSEQ multiplex PCR, and the TCRdb table lists in-frame clones only, not all of them. The sample comprises tens of thousands of clones, under 80% of which are singletons, and 9.5% to 12% rests with the top ten. Time point denoted: week 11, during vaccination. All doses held 300 ug of mutant IDH1 20-mer peptide, with topical imiquimod. Their target antigens are unknown. The sequenced sample was peripheral blood mononuclear cells (PBMCs), obtained from a glioma patient whose treatment included an IDH1 peptide vaccine. The receptors derive from a man between 18 and 29 years old with glioma. Some clones in this sample may be carry-over from other donors' samples.

The chain couples TRBV2 to TRBJ2-7, with D hard to call. Germline V gene data show CDR1 as SNHLY and CDR2 as FYNNEI. Trimming left V 7 bases short and J 2 bases short, with 6 bases between. CDR3 size: 11 residues. CDR3 in amino acids: CASNPPYEQYF. The CDR3 nucleotides read TGTGCCAGCAACCCCCCCTACGAGCAGTACTTC.

This clone came up a few times. The chain employs TRBV5-1 and TRBJ1-2; 7 bases line up with TRBD1. The CDR3 spans 16 residues. J gave up 4 bases and V 0 bases, and 9 bases lay outside the gene matches. CDR1 is SGHRS and CDR2 is YFSETQ in the germline V gene. The DNA of the CDR3 is TGCGCCAGCAGCTTGGTTCAGGGGGGCGCAGGCTATGGCTACACCTTC. Protein product: CASSLVQGGAGYGYTF. The whole variable domain, remainder taken from reference TRBV5-1 and TRBJ1-2, is KAGVTQTPRYLIKTRGQQVTLSCSPISGHRSVSWYQQTPGQGLQFLFEYFSETQRNKGNFPGRFSGRQFSNSRSEMNVSTLELGDSALYLCASSLVQGGAGYGYTFGSGTRLTVV.

The V call is TRBV5-1, the J call TRBJ1-3; D may be TRBD1 (6 bases). Germline V CDR1 and CDR2: SGHRS, YFSETQ. The CDR3 has 15 amino acids. The V end was cut by 5 bases, the J end by 1 base, with 13 bases between. The CDR3 DNA reads TGCGCCAGCAGTTCGAACCAGGGGTCTGGAAACACCATATATTTT. The encoded protein is CASSSNQGSGNTIYF.

The chain recombines TRBV7-8 with TRBJ2-7, with D perhaps matching TRBD1 or TRBD2 (6 bases each). Trimming shortened V by 5 bases and J by 7 bases, and 18 bases separated the two germline ends. The CDR3 runs 14 residues. Germline CDR1 is SGHVS and CDR2 is FQNEAQ. CDR3 nucleotides: TGTGCCAGCAGCCTCTTGGGGGGCGGAGGTGAGCAGTACTTC. As protein: CASSLLGGGGEQYF.

V gene TRBV4-2 combines with J gene TRBJ1-1, with D perhaps matching TRBD1 (6 bases). Between the trimmed V and J ends, which lost 0 bases and 4 bases, there was a span of 12 bases. This CDR3 contains 15 residues. Germline CDR1 and CDR2: LGHNA and YNFKEQ. The CDR3 DNA reads as TGTGCCAGCAGCCAAGAGCCCAGGGGTGTCACTGAAGCTTTCTTT. Translating gives CASSQEPRGVTEAFF.

This clone was observed once. The rearrangement links TRBV5-1 to TRBJ2-3, with a possible D match to TRBD2 (6 bases). Germline loops: CDR1 SGHRS, CDR2 YFSETQ. V dropped 2 bases and J dropped 3 bases, with 10 bases sitting between them. The CDR3 totals 14 residues. CDR3 sequence (DNA): TGCGCCAGCAGCTTCGGGGGTGGAACAGATACGCAGTATTTT. Its translation is CASSFGGGTDTQYF.

This chain links TRBV5-1 with TRBJ2-5, with D hard to call. V lost 5 bases, J lost 2 bases, and 7 bases lay in between. Germline assignment: CDR1 SGHRS and CDR2 YFSETQ. This CDR3 comprises 12 residues. The chain's CDR3 is CASRLSQETQYF. CDR3 nucleotide sequence: TGCGCCAGCAGGTTAAGTCAAGAGACCCAGTACTTC.

The rearrangement joins TRBV4-2 to TRBJ1-1, with D unresolved. V was clipped by 0 bases and J by 4 bases, with 9 bases between them. In germline, CDR1 is LGHNA, CDR2 YNFKEQ. CDR3 size: 14 residues. The CDR3 is CASSQDPGSTEAFF. The CDR3, as DNA: TGTGCCAGCAGCCAAGATCCGGGGAGCACTGAAGCTTTCTTT.

This clone was observed a few times. The V call is TRBV6-4, the J call TRBJ2-3; 11 bases line up with TRBD2. J gave up 5 bases and V 3 bases, and 7 bases lay outside the gene matches. This CDR3 has 16 amino acids. Germline CDR1 is MRHNA and CDR2 is SNTAGT. In nucleotides, the CDR3 is TGTGCCAGCAGTGAATTAGCGGGAGGGCTCGTAGATACGCAGTATTTT. This encodes CASSELAGGLVDTQYF.

In this sample, this clone turned up a few times. V is TRBV6-1 and J is TRBJ1-4; 9 nucleotides match TRBD1. Trimming removed 6 bases from V and 11 bases from J; junction bases left unmatched: 4. Germline V lookup: CDR1 MNHNS, CDR2 SASEGT. CDR3 size: 12 residues. As DNA, the CDR3 is TGTGCCAGCAGAACCGGGACAGGGAAACTGTTTTTT. Translation: CASRTGTGKLFF.

The chain combines TRBV18 with TRBJ1-2, with D perhaps TRBD1 (6 bases). CDR3 length equals 15 residues. V was pared by 0 bases and J by 2 bases, with 10 bases between. The germline V gene encodes CDR1 KGHSH and CDR2 LQKENI. This CDR3 reads CASSPPDSVNYGYTF. The CDR3 DNA is TGTGCCAGCTCACCACCGGACAGTGTCAACTATGGCTACACCTTC.

The J gene is TRBJ2-1, the V gene TRBV9; possibly TRBD1 for D (6 bases). Germline loops: CDR1 SGDLS, CDR2 YYNGEE. There are 16 residues in the CDR3. Trimming took off 0 bases at V and 5 bases at J, with 15 bases between the two ends. The CDR3 loop reads CASSVAGPGQDNEQFF. The CDR3 nucleotides read TGTGCCAGCAGCGTAGCCGGCCCGGGACAAGACAATGAGCAGTTCTTC.

V and J are TRBV7-3 and TRBJ1-1; D is uncertain. V gave up 5 bases and J gave up 5 bases, with 15 bases separating them. CDR3 length: 14 amino acids. Germline CDR1 and CDR2: SGHTA and FQGTGA. The CDR3 nucleotides read TGTGCCAGCAGCACTATCCCGGATGAAACTGAAGCTTTCTTT. It yields the protein CASSTIPDETEAFF.

The V call is TRBV27, the J call TRBJ2-7; D gene unclear. This CDR3 is 13 amino acids long. With 5 bases removed from V and 7 bases from J, the gap between germline ends came to 15 bases. Germline CDR1 MNHEY, CDR2 SMNVEV (reference sequence). CDR3 region: CASSHFAGGEQYF. The CDR3 nucleotides are TGTGCCAGCAGTCACTTCGCAGGCGGAGAGCAGTACTTC.